The entry below gives a single TCR beta chain sequence along with its context. Antigen specificity is unknown. The data stem from a study of T cells in Graves' hyperthyroidism and ophthalmopathy. Findings and caveats of the study: Blood samples included most of the expanded thyroid clonotypes exceeding 0.001.

TCR beta CDR3 regions were amplified from RNA. Initially, a first-round RT-PCR of the TCR CDR3 employed the HTBI primer set. One entry per CDR3 protein, called by TCRdb with MiXCR from the multiplex PCR reads. The table lists hundreds of thousands of distinct CDR3 sequences, 14% of them singletons, with about 10% in the top ten. Sequenced: blood. The receptor comes from a woman younger than 30 with Graves' hyperthyroidism.

This CDR3 is CASSLRGADQYF. CDR3 bases: TGCGCCAGCAGCTTAAGAGGGGCCGATCAGTACTTC. The V gene is TRBV5-1, the J gene TRBJ2-7; D possibly matches TRBD1 or TRBD2 (5 bases each). Germline V gene data show CDR1 as SGHRS and CDR2 as YFSETQ. V was pared by 2 bases and J by 10 bases, with 13 bases between. CDR3 size: 12 residues.